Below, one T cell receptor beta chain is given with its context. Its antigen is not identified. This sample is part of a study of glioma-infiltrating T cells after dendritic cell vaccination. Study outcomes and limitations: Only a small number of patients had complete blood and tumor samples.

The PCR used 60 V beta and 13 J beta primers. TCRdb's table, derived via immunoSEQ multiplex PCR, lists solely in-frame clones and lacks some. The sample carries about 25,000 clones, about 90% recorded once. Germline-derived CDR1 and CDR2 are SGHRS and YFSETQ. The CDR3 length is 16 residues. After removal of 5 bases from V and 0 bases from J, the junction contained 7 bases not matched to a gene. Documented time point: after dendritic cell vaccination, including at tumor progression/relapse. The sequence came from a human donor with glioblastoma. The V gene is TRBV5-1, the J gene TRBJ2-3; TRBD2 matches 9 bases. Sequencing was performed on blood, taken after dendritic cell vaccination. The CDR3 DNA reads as TGCGCCAGCAGTAGGTCAGCGGGGGGTAGCACAGATACGCAGTATTTT. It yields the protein CASSRSAGGSTDTQYF.